These 22 T cell receptor beta chains share one sample of origin, sequenced in a study of PD-1 blockade in classical Hodgkin lymphoma. Libraries were prepared by immunoSEQ multiplex PCR; TCRdb keeps only in-frame clonotypes and omits some of them. The table lists approximately 96,000 clones, about 92% of them singletons, with roughly 1.9% in the top ten. Time point denoted: cycle 4 day 1 (C4D1), after five to seven weeks of nivolumab. Relapse was seen in all patients after autologous stem cell transplantation, and brentuximab vedotin exposure was variable. The material was peripheral blood mononuclear cells (PBMCs), obtained before the fourth cycle of nivolumab. The receptors originated from a human donor with classical Hodgkin lymphoma.

The rearrangement joins TRBV19 to TRBJ2-7; D is ambiguous. The CDR3 is 14 residues long. Germline V gene lookup returns CDR1 LNHDA and CDR2 SQIVND (reference sequence). V lost 3 bases to trimming and J lost 0 bases, with 9 bases between them. The CDR3 DNA follows: TGTGCCAGTAGTATCGGCGCCAGCTCCTACGAGCAGTACTTC. This encodes CASSIGASSYEQYF.

This chain links TRBV5-1 with TRBJ2-2, with D maybe TRBD2 (6 bases). Germline V lookup: CDR1 SGHRS, CDR2 YFSETQ. The germline V and J ends were trimmed by 2 bases and 2 bases, with 22 bases remaining between them. The CDR3 runs to 19 residues. The CDR3 DNA reads as TGCGCCAGCAGCTTTACCGGGACTTTGGGTATATCAAACACCGGGGAGCTGTTTTTT. Its translation is CASSFTGTLGISNTGELFF.

This chain joins TRBV7-2 and TRBJ1-3; 8 nucleotides line up with TRBD1. The V gene end was trimmed by 1 base and the J gene end by 4 bases; junction bases not matched to a gene: 12. The CDR3 covers 18 residues. Germline lookup yields CDR1 SGHTA and CDR2 FQGNSA. Here the CDR3 DNA reads TGTGCCAGCAGCTTAGTCGGACAGGGACTTCGGGACGGAAACACCATATATTTT. This encodes CASSLVGQGLRDGNTIYF.

The V and J genes are TRBV30 and TRBJ1-3; no reliable D call. Trimming took off 5 bases at V and 0 bases at J, with 11 bases between the two ends. The CDR3 spans 14 residues. CDR1 and CDR2 from the germline V gene are GTSNPN and SVGIG (reference sequence). In DNA, the CDR3 is TGTGCCTGGGGCCTAGGGAACTCTGGAAACACCATATATTTT. It codes for CAWGLGNSGNTIYF.

This clone was detected once. The chain links TRBV19 to TRBJ2-1, with 7 bases aligning to TRBD2. Germline V gene data show CDR1 as LNHDA and CDR2 as SQIVND (reference sequence). The CDR3 has 15 amino acids. V was pared by 6 bases and J by 5 bases, with 10 bases of the junction left unmatched. CDR3 loop: CASRTSSGGNNEQFF. DNA of the CDR3: TGTGCCAGTAGAACTTCTAGCGGAGGAAACAATGAGCAGTTCTTC. Full variable domain (rest looked up from reference TRBV19 and TRBJ2-1): DGGITQSPKYLFRKEGQNVTLSCEQNLNHDAMYWYRQDPGQGLRLIYYSQIVNDFQKGDIAEGYSVSREKKESFPLTVTSAQKNPTAFYLCASRTSSGGNNEQFFGPGTRLTVL.

The chain carries TRBV19 and TRBJ2-5; no firm D call. Trimming cost V 3 bases and J 9 bases, with 23 bases left between them. CDR3 length: 16 amino acids. Germline CDR1 and CDR2: LNHDA and SQIVND (reference sequence). The CDR3 spells CASSMRATKVGLAQYF. CDR3 in DNA: TGTGCCAGTAGTATGCGAGCGACCAAAGTTGGGTTGGCCCAGTACTTC.

The rearrangement links TRBV2 to TRBJ2-5; D may match TRBD1 or TRBD2 (5 bases each). The DNA end is more similar to TRBJ2-7, so the J call may be wrong. CDR3 length: 14 amino acids. Germline-derived CDR1 and CDR2 are SNHLY and FYNNEI. The CDR3 here is CASSETLGVYEQYF. DNA of the CDR3: TGTGCCAGCAGTGAAACCCTGGGGGTCTACGAGCAGTACTTC.

This chain connects TRBV25-1 to TRBJ1-2; D remains unclear. The CDR3 is made up of 17 amino acids. The V end was cut by 5 bases, the J end by 4 bases, with 23 bases between. CDR1 and CDR2 (germline): MGHDK, SYGVNS. In nucleotides, the CDR3 is TGTGCCAGCAGTCCCCGACGTTTCCCAGCGGAGGGCTATGGCTACACCTTC. Translating it yields CASSPRRFPAEGYGYTF.

The chain couples TRBV10-2 to TRBJ1-5, with D uncertain. CDR3 length: 15 amino acids. Germline CDR1 WSHSY, CDR2 SAAADI. The V and J ends lost 6 bases and 4 bases respectively, with 16 bases between them. The CDR3 region is CASSWTSGENQPQHF. The CDR3 nucleotides are TGCGCCAGCAGCTGGACCTCGGGAGAAAATCAGCCCCAGCATTTT.

The chain employs TRBV30 and TRBJ1-2; 8 bases are shared with TRBD1. J gave up 10 bases and V 5 bases, and 21 bases lay outside the gene matches. The CDR3 is made up of 16 amino acids. Germline V gives CDR1 GTSNPN, CDR2 SVGIG (reference sequence). This CDR3 reads CAWAAEKGTGGMDYTF. The CDR3 nucleotides are TGTGCCTGGGCCGCAGAAAAGGGAACAGGGGGTATGGACTACACCTTC.

V is TRBV27 and J is TRBJ2-3; either TRBD1 or TRBD2 may supply D (5 bases each). V shed 8 bases and J shed 9 bases, with 24 bases lying between them. The CDR3 is 15 residues long. Germline CDR1 MNHEY, CDR2 SMNVEV (reference sequence). The CDR3, as DNA: TGTGCCAGCCACGTAGGGACCCCCCCCTCCACGACGCAGTATTTT. Translation gives CASHVGTPPSTTQYF.

The chain combines TRBV7-2 with TRBJ2-7; 13 bases agree with TRBD2. Germline assignment: CDR1 SGHTA and CDR2 FQGNSA. The CDR3 spans 15 residues. V lost 5 bases and J lost 7; bases outside the gene matches: 8. Here the CDR3 reads CASSPRLAGGVEQYF. The DNA of the CDR3 is TGTGCCAGCAGCCCTCGACTAGCGGGAGGTGTTGAGCAGTACTTC.

The chain couples TRBV6-6 to TRBJ1-1; maybe TRBD1 (6 bases). The CDR3 runs 15 residues. Germline-derived CDR1 and CDR2 are MNHNY and SVGAGI (reference sequence). V lost 5 bases, J lost 2 bases, and 15 bases lay in between. This CDR3 reads CASSPHGTKNTEAFF. CDR3 nucleotides: TGTGCCAGCAGTCCCCACGGGACAAAAAACACTGAAGCTTTCTTT.

The rearrangement joins TRBV9 to TRBJ2-7, with TRBD2 matching 7 bases. This CDR3 is built from 15 residues. Germline CDR1 SGDLS, CDR2 YYNGEE. After removal of 0 bases from V and 0 bases from J, the junction contained 3 bases not matched to a gene. CDR3 region: CASSVGTSSSYEQYF. CDR3 coding DNA: TGTGCCAGCAGCGTAGGGACTAGTAGCTCCTACGAGCAGTACTTC.

This rearrangement joins TRBV27 to TRBJ2-3; 11 nucleotides line up with TRBD1. Germline V gene data show CDR1 as MNHEY and CDR2 as SMNVEV (reference sequence). The CDR3 spans 18 residues. Losses at the gene ends were 7 bases for V and 3 bases for J; bases not matched to a gene: 15. CDR3: CASTRRTGGFGRTDTQYF. DNA for the CDR3: TGTGCCAGCACTAGGAGGACAGGGGGCTTTGGTAGAACAGATACGCAGTATTTT.

V and J are TRBV5-1 and TRBJ2-2; TRBD2 aligns across 8 bases. The ends lost 7 bases at V and 8 bases at J; junction bases unmatched: 7. This CDR3 contains 13 residues. Germline V gene data show CDR1 as SGHRS and CDR2 as YFSETQ. The CDR3 sequence is CASVLAGQGELFF. The CDR3 DNA sequence: TGCGCCAGCGTATTAGCGGGACAAGGGGAGCTGTTTTTT.

This clone appeared a single time. The chain couples TRBV11-2 to TRBJ2-7; D unresolved. Germline V gene lookup returns CDR1 SGHAT and CDR2 FQNNGV. V was clipped by 2 bases and J by 2 bases, with 16 bases between them. The CDR3 is 16 residues long. CDR3 amino acids: CASSLIWPNSPYEQYF. The CDR3 bases are TGTGCCAGCAGCTTAATTTGGCCCAACTCACCCTACGAGCAGTACTTC.

V is TRBV28 and J is TRBJ1-5, with D maybe TRBD1 (5 bases). Germline CDR1 MDHEN, CDR2 SYDVKM. CDR3 length: 12 amino acids. V lost 11 bases to trimming and J lost 4 bases, with 12 bases between them. Here the CDR3 reads CAGKTANQPQHF. CDR3 nucleotides: TGTGCCGGAAAGACAGCGAATCAGCCCCAGCATTTT.

This chain connects TRBV28 to TRBJ2-7, with TRBD1 identical over 9 bases. Germline CDR1 and CDR2: MDHEN and SYDVKM. After removal of 6 bases from V and 6 bases from J, the junction contained 3 bases not matched to a gene. The CDR3 contains 12 residues. The CDR3 here is CASRDRGAEQYF. The CDR3 coding sequence is TGTGCCAGCAGGGACAGGGGAGCCGAGCAGTACTTC.

This chain connects TRBV2 to TRBJ1-5; perhaps TRBD1 as D (6 bases). This CDR3 spans 14 amino acids. The germline V and J ends were trimmed by 7 bases and 4 bases, with 14 bases remaining between them. The germline V gene encodes CDR1 SNHLY and CDR2 FYNNEI. CDR3 sequence: CASKGGPKNQPQHF. In nucleotides, the CDR3 is TGTGCCAGCAAGGGGGGGCCAAAGAATCAGCCCCAGCATTTT.

In the case of this clone: Compared with germline, one end of the junction differs, possibly owing to a read error. The same CDR3 arises from other DNA sequences in this sample as well. This chain links TRBV7-7 with TRBJ1-1; D remains unclear. From germline, CDR1 is SSHAT and CDR2 FNYEAQ (reference sequence). The CDR3 extends over 13 amino acids. CDR3 nucleotide sequence: TGTGCTAGCAGCTTAGAGGTGAACACTGAAGCTTTCTTT. It codes for CASSLEVNTEAFF.

V and J are TRBV19 and TRBJ1-4; a weak D match, TRBD1 (5 bases). The CDR3 runs 17 residues. Between the trimmed V and J ends, which lost 4 bases and 4 bases, there was a span of 19 bases. The germline V gene encodes CDR1 LNHDA and CDR2 SQIVND (reference sequence). This chain's CDR3 is CASSTRGVAVLNEKLFF. DNA for the CDR3: TGTGCCAGTAGTACCCGAGGGGTGGCAGTACTTAATGAAAAACTGTTTTTT.